This T cell receptor (beta chain) was sequenced in a study of shared clonotypes between healthy human individuals. Study results and caveats: Generation probabilities of non-shared clonotypes were lower (relative to those shared by all four donors).

The assay was immunoSEQ multiplex PCR, and TCRdb's table has in-frame clones only and misses some. The top ten hold around 0.13% of the sample, which has roughly 2.4 million clones, nearly 97% seen once. Concerning this clone: The target antigen is unknown.

Material: naive CD4+ T cells sorted from blood. Subset described: CD45RA+ positively selected. The source of this sequence is a man younger than 35 in good health.

In DNA, the CDR3 is TGTGCCAGCAGACAACCCGGGACACCTACCGGAGCTTTCTTT. Protein: CASRQPGTPTGAFF. The rearrangement joins TRBV6-5 to TRBJ1-1; tentatively, D is TRBD1 (6 bases). V gave up 6 bases and J gave up 10 bases, with 21 bases separating them. The germline V gene encodes CDR1 MNHEY and CDR2 SVGAGI. This CDR3 spans 14 amino acids.